This T cell receptor (beta chain) appears in the sequencing data of a study of CD8+ T cells in alopecia areata. Study-level information: The protocol delivered tofacitinib for 6 to 18 months, then withdrew it for 6 months.

Individuals with alopecia areata gave both lesional scalp punch biopsies and peripheral blood for collection. Overall study results and limits: Scalp sequencing captures resident alphabeta T cells of normal skin too.

Reverse transcription of extracted RNA yielded cDNA, which provided the sequencing template. Produced via immunoSEQ multiplex PCR; TCRdb's table is partial and in-frame only. The data contain 100,000 to 150,000 clones, roughly 50% of them singletons. Comment on this clone: Antigen specificity is unknown. The junction departs from the called germline gene at one end, perhaps through a read error.

The CDR3 loop spans 11 amino acids. Germline V gene sequence: CDR1 LNHDA, CDR2 SQIVND (reference sequence). This sequence joins TRBV19 and TRBJ2-7; TRBD2 matches 8 bases. The source is a human donor with alopecia areata. The sample in question was CD8+ T cells sorted from blood, obtained at week 0. CDR3 sequence (DNA): TGCCCGGGGGGGGCAATCTACGAGCAGTACTTC. Its protein product is CPGGAIYEQYF.